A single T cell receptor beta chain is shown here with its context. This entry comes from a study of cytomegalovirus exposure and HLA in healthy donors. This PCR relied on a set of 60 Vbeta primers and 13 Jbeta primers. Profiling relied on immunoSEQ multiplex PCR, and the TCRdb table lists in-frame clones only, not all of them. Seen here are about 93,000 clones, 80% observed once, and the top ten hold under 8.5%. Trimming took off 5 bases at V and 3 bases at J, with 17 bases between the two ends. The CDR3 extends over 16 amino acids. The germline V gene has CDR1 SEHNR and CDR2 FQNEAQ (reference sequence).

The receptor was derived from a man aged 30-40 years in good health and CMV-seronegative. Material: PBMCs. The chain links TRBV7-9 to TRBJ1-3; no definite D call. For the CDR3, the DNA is TGTGCCAGCAGCACCTCCGACGGGGTTATTGGAAACACCATATATTTT. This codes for CASSTSDGVIGNTIYF.